This T cell receptor beta chain stems from a study of blood T cell dynamics during melanoma immunotherapy. Background on the study: Metastatic melanoma patients received first-line pembrolizumab or nivolumab plus ipilimumab.

A fixed DNA input of approximately 400 ng was used per bulk PBMC sample. The table came from immunoSEQ multiplex PCR; TCRdb's copy has only in-frame clones and leaves some out. The sample lists about 11,000 clones, approximately 90% occurring once. Germline V CDR1 and CDR2: KGHSH, LQKENI. V dropped 2 bases and J dropped 11; count of bases not matched to a gene: 1. There are 12 residues in the CDR3. Time point denoted: week 3, after first cycle of checkpoint inhibitor. One draw preceded checkpoint blockade; another followed its first cycle at week 3. Disease control meant complete response, partial response or stable disease at 12 weeks.

The chain uses TRBV18 and TRBJ1-2; TRBD1 agrees at 11 bases. The sequencing used blood, collected from a patient treated with checkpoint blockade. This receptor was taken from a human donor with melanoma. CDR3 DNA: TGTGCCAGCTCACCAGGGACAGGGGGGTACACCTTC. Encoded protein: CASSPGTGGYTF.